The clone carrying this T cell receptor beta chain was observed a single time. Its antigen is unidentified. Profiled with immunoSEQ multiplex PCR; TCRdb holds only in-frame clones, not every one. This table holds 70,000 to 95,000 clones, 80% to 90% found once. CDR1 is KGHSH, CDR2 LQKENI, per germline. Trimming pared 4 bases from V and 1 base from J, leaving 11 bases between. The CDR3 covers 15 residues. The data derive from a study of OX40 agonist ivuxolimab in advanced cancers. About the research overall: Patients were dosed intravenously with ivuxolimab at 0.01 to 10 mg/kg every 2 weeks. Partial responses were seen in three patients, one with hepatocellular carcinoma and two with cutaneous melanoma.

General study findings and limits: By week 6 at 0.1 to 3.0 mg/kg, blood CD4+ and CD8+ T cells had expanded clonally.

Cycle 7 day 1, cycle 4 day 1, and baseline were the timepoints at which blood was sampled. This TCR was sampled from an adult with an advanced solid tumor such as melanoma, head and neck, liver or kidney cancer. The genes are TRBV18 and TRBJ2-1; D uncertain. The sample was CD4+ or CD8+ T cells sorted from blood, taken in a trial of the OX40 agonist ivuxolimab. The CDR3 region is CASSLTEISYNEQFF. The CDR3 nucleotides read TGTGCCAGCTCACTCACAGAGATTTCCTACAATGAGCAGTTCTTC.